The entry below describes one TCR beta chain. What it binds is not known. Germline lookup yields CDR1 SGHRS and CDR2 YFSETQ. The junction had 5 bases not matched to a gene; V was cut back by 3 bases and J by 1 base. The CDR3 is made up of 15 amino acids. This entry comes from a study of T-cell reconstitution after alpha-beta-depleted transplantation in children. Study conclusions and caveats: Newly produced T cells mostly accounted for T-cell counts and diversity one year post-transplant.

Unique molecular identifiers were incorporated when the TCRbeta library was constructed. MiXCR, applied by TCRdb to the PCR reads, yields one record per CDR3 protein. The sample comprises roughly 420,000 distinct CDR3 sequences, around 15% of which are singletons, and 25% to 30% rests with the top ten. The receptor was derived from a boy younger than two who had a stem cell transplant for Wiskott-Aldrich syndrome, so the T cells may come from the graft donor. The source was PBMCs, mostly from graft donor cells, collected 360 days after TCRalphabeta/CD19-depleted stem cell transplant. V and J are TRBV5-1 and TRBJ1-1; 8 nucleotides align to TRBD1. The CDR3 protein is CASSYRDRSNTEAFF. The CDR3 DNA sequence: TGCGCCAGCAGCTACCGGGACAGGTCGAACACTGAAGCTTTCTTT.